This T cell receptor (beta chain) was identified in a study of T cell repertoires in cytomegalovirus infection (dated by TCRdb to the late 2010s). With regard to the full study: Donor HLA type was relevant to the analysis, as public TCR beta signatures indicated carriage of CMV infection together with the matching HLA type. What the research found in general, with its limitations: The ex vivo response was dominated by HLA-C-restricted CMV-specific TCR beta clonotypes, and the single most frequent clonotype in two of eight donors was supplied by these HLA-C-restricted clonotypes. In both this cohort and an independent roughly 400-donor cohort, the cumulative frequency of public TCR beta family members distinguished carriers of CMV infection plus the relevant HLA type.

The run used an Illumina HiSeq 1500. TCRdb passed the public sequencing reads through fastp at Q25 and MiXCR, retaining productive beta sequences. A single entry per CDR3 protein holds the most common genes and DNA from its merged rows. The sample table lists roughly 640,000 distinct CDR3 sequences, 24% of them with a count of one. The top ten clonotypes cover around 7.6% of the sample. A note on this clonotype: No cognate antigen has been identified for it. Base-call qualities are not available, and no considerably larger clone is one nucleotide away.

The sample taken for sequencing was CD8+ T cells from PBMCs. The TCR was taken from a human donor in good health (CMV status not recorded). Some clones in this sample may be carry-over from other donors' samples.

The CDR3 sequence is CASSYSSLGDQPQHF. The DNA sequence is TGTGCCAGCAGTTACTCGAGTCTTGGCGATCAGCCCCAGCATTTT. The V and J genes are TRBV6-2 or TRBV6-3 and TRBJ1-5; the D gene assignment is ambiguous. From a lookup of the germline V gene, CDR1 and CDR2 are MNHEY and SVGEGT. V sheds 0 bases and J sheds 5 bases, leaving 11 bases between their ends. The CDR3, from cysteine to phenylalanine, totals 15 residues. The CDR3 DNA has 45 bases and is translated from base 1.